This T cell receptor beta chain was profiled in a study of T cell repertoires in cytomegalovirus infection. V was pared by 6 bases and J by 3 bases, with 5 bases of the junction left unmatched. Germline-derived CDR1 and CDR2 are MNHEY and SVGEGT. The CDR3 is made up of 15 amino acids. About this clonotype itself: The antigen is undetermined.

TCRdb used MiXCR to reprocess the reads, holding one entry per CDR3 protein. Of 830,000 or so distinct CDR3 sequences in the sample, 32% were seen once. The V and J genes are TRBV6-2 or TRBV6-3 and TRBJ2-2; 9 nucleotides agree with TRBD2. This material consisted of cultured CD8+ T cells from PBMCs, taken from culture after CMV antigen stimulation. This receptor was obtained from a human donor in good health (CMV status not recorded). Some clones in this sample may be carry-over from other donors' samples. The CDR3 region has the DNA TGTGCCAGCAGCCTAGCGGGGCAGGACACCGGGGAGCTGTTTTTT. Its protein product is CASSLAGQDTGELFF.